The next 32 T cell receptor beta chains were all read from a single sample in a study of Ad26.COV2.S vaccination and SARS-CoV-2 variants. TCRdb's table, derived via immunoSEQ multiplex PCR, lists solely in-frame clones and lacks some. Here the sample spans under 550,000 clones, approximately 90% being singletons. The treatment was: over 15 received Ad26.COV2.S at low or high dose, single or two shots; about 5 received placebo; per-sample allocation not given. The study sampled participants on day 63 after the first vaccine or placebo injection. The specimen was peripheral blood, collected in a trial of Ad26.COV2.S vaccine versus placebo. The receptors stem from a person aged 18-60 years who received the Ad26.COV2.S COVID-19 vaccine or a placebo.

This sequence joins TRBV4-3 and TRBJ2-5; the match to TRBD1 covers 7 bases. From germline, CDR1 is LGHNA and CDR2 YSLEER. This CDR3 is built from 15 residues. The trim removed 1 base at V and 2 bases at J, leaving 4 bases unmatched. The CDR3: CASSQGDSLQETQYF. CDR3 in DNA: TGCGCCAGCAGCCAAGGGGACAGTTTACAAGAGACCCAGTACTTC.

The chain links TRBV6-6 to TRBJ1-1; D is possibly TRBD1 (6 bases). Deletions cut 6 bases from V and 5 bases from J, with 10 bases between. The germline CDR1 and CDR2 sequences are MNHNY and SVGAGI (reference sequence). The CDR3 is made up of 12 amino acids. The CDR3 region is CASRTGSTEAFF. The CDR3 region has the DNA TGTGCCAGCAGAACAGGGTCAACTGAAGCTTTCTTT.

The V gene is TRBV7-2, the J gene TRBJ1-5, with D unclear. CDR1 and CDR2 (germline): SGHTA, FQGNSA. V was shortened by 0 bases and J by 5 bases, with 8 bases between the two germline ends. The CDR3 loop spans 14 amino acids. The CDR3 DNA sequence: TGTGCCAGCAGCTTAGCAGGGAGAGATCAGCCCCAGCATTTT. Translating gives CASSLAGRDQPQHF.

This chain connects TRBV28 to TRBJ1-1; 7 nucleotides align to TRBD1. Per germline, CDR1 MDHEN and CDR2 SYDVKM. V dropped 3 bases and J dropped 6; count of bases not matched to a gene: 13. The CDR3 loop spans 16 amino acids. The CDR3 spells CASSLGQLFKWAEAFF. In DNA, the CDR3 is TGTGCCAGCAGTTTGGGACAGCTATTTAAGTGGGCTGAAGCTTTCTTT. The variable domain in full, completed from reference TRBV28 and TRBJ1-1, reads DVKVTQSSRYLVKRTGEKVFLECVQDMDHENMFWYRQDPGLGLRLIYFSYDVKMKEKGDIPEGYSVSREKKERFSLILESASTNQTSMYLCASSLGQLFKWAEAFFGQGTRLTVV.

V usage is TRBV24-1 and J usage is TRBJ2-1; the match to TRBD2 covers 12 bases. The V gene's germline CDR1 is KGHDR and CDR2 SFDVKD. The CDR3 runs 18 residues. J lost 0 bases, V lost 2 bases, and 4 bases had no gene match. The chain's CDR3 is CATSDSASGGDSYNEQFF. CDR3 DNA: TGTGCCACCAGTGATTCGGCTAGCGGGGGGGACTCCTACAATGAGCAGTTCTTC.

This clone has only a few counts. This chain links TRBV5-1 with TRBJ1-1; D not resolved. Germline CDR1 SGHRS, CDR2 YFSETQ. The V gene lost 1 base and the J gene lost 5 bases, with 15 bases spanning the gap. The CDR3 runs 15 residues. Written as DNA, the CDR3 is TGCGCCAGCAGCTTGACCCCTCGTAGGGATACTGAAGCTTTCTTT. Translated: CASSLTPRRDTEAFF.

The gene calls are TRBV5-1 and TRBJ2-1; 7 nucleotides align to TRBD1. The CDR3 length is 16 residues. Germline loops: CDR1 SGHRS, CDR2 YFSETQ. V lost 4 bases, J lost 1 base, and 8 bases stayed unmatched. The CDR3 DNA reads TGCGCCAGCAGCCTGCTGGGGGACAGATCCTACAATGAGCAGTTCTTC. Translated, it gives CASSLLGDRSYNEQFF.

The J gene is TRBJ1-1, the V gene TRBV2; no firm D call. The CDR3 spans 13 residues. Germline V gene data show CDR1 as SNHLY and CDR2 as FYNNEI. Trimming stripped 4 bases from V and 8 bases from J, with 14 bases between. The CDR3 here is CASSVRVVGEAFF. CDR3 in DNA: TGTGCCAGCAGTGTTAGGGTCGTGGGAGAAGCTTTCTTT.

The J gene is TRBJ1-3, the V gene TRBV7-9; D gene unclear. In germline, CDR1 is SEHNR, CDR2 FQNEAQ (reference sequence). The ends were cut back, 1 base at V and 0 bases at J, with 7 bases in the middle. The CDR3 has 15 residues. Here the CDR3 reads CASSLVVLSGNTIYF. DNA of the CDR3: TGTGCCAGCAGCTTAGTAGTTCTCTCTGGAAACACCATATATTTT.

This clone has a handful of counts. The CDR3 DNA is TGTGCCAGCAGTCGGGCAGTGGGCTCCACTTATAGCAATCAGCCCCAGCATTTT. Protein: CASSRAVGSTYSNQPQHF. The chain links TRBV6-6 to TRBJ1-5; D remains ambiguous. Trimming removed 5 bases from V and 0 bases from J, with 20 bases in between. Germline V gene sequence: CDR1 MNHNY, CDR2 SVGAGI (reference sequence). This CDR3 spans 18 amino acids.

The CDR3 nucleotides are TGTGCCAGTAGTAATTGGGACAGCCAAGAGACCCAGTACTTC. This translates into CASSNWDSQETQYF. V and J are TRBV19 and TRBJ2-5, with 7 bases matching TRBD1. CDR1 LNHDA and CDR2 SQIVND come from the germline V gene (reference sequence). This CDR3 is built from 14 residues. Trimming removed 4 bases from V and 1 base from J; junction bases left unmatched: 3.

The genes are TRBV4-1 and TRBJ2-5; perhaps D is TRBD1 or TRBD2 (5 bases each). This CDR3 spans 15 amino acids. Trimming shortened V by 0 bases and J by 4 bases, and 12 bases separated the two germline ends. Germline V CDR1 and CDR2: MGHRA, YSYEKL. The CDR3 DNA reads TGCGCCAGCAGCCAAGAAGGGACGAGGGGAGAGACCCAGTACTTC. Its translation: CASSQEGTRGETQYF.

This chain uses TRBV19 with TRBJ2-5; D unresolved. There are 15 residues in the CDR3. CDR1 and CDR2 (germline): LNHDA, SQIVND (reference sequence). The V and J ends lost 5 bases and 3 bases respectively, with 16 bases between them. In DNA form, the CDR3 reads TGTGCCAGTAGTTGGGCGCCGTGGGGTGAAGAGACCCAGTACTTC. Protein: CASSWAPWGEETQYF. The full variable domain, completed using reference TRBV19 and TRBJ2-5, is DGGITQSPKYLFRKEGQNVTLSCEQNLNHDAMYWYRQDPGQGLRLIYYSQIVNDFQKGDIAEGYSVSREKKESFPLTVTSAQKNPTAFYLCASSWAPWGEETQYFGPGTRLLVL.

Remarks on this clone: Other DNA sequences of this sample code for an identical CDR3. This chain links TRBV7-9 with TRBJ2-2; D not resolved. Trimming removed 4 bases from V and 8 bases from J, with 8 bases in between. The germline V gene has CDR1 SEHNR and CDR2 FQNEAQ (reference sequence). The CDR3 consists of 12 residues. The CDR3 sequence: CASSYRAGELFF. The CDR3 DNA reads as TGTGCCAGCAGCTATCGGGCAGGGGAGCTGTTTTTT.

V usage is TRBV7-2 and J usage is TRBJ2-7; no clear D gene. Trimming removed 5 bases from V and 0 bases from J, with 2 bases in between. Per the germline V gene, CDR1 is SGHTA and CDR2 is FQGNSA. CDR3 length: 11 amino acids. This CDR3 is CASSNSYEQYF. Here the CDR3 DNA reads TGTGCCAGCAGCAACTCCTACGAGCAGTACTTC.

The chain is built from TRBV7-2 and TRBJ2-2; D ambiguous. Germline V gene sequence: CDR1 SGHTA, CDR2 FQGNSA. The CDR3 sequence is 14 residues long. V gave up 2 bases and J gave up 7 bases, with 11 bases separating them. CDR3 amino acids: CASSLTLLLGELFF. The CDR3 nucleotides are TGTGCCAGCAGCTTAACCTTGCTACTCGGGGAGCTGTTTTTT. The variable domain in full, with the rest retrieved from reference TRBV7-2 and TRBJ2-2, is GAGVSQSPSNKVTEKGKDVELRCDPISGHTALYWYRQSLGQGLEFLIYFQGNSAPDKSGLPSDRFSAERTGGSVSTLTIQRTQQEDSAVYLCASSLTLLLGELFFGEGSRLTVL.

CDR3 loop: CASETGTGTYEQYF. CDR3 coding DNA: TGTGCCAGCGAGACCGGGACAGGGACCTACGAGCAGTACTTC. The chain joins TRBV25-1 to TRBJ2-7; TRBD1 matches 9 bases. The length of the CDR3 is 14 residues. The J segment lost 2 bases and the V segment lost 8 bases, leaving 7 bases of the junction unmatched. Germline V gives CDR1 MGHDK, CDR2 SYGVNS.

This clone was counted once. The chain links TRBV4-1 to TRBJ2-2; the D is unclear. The CDR3 is made up of 16 amino acids. V lost 1 base and J lost 1, with 10 bases in between. Germline lookup yields CDR1 MGHRA and CDR2 YSYEKL. The CDR3 DNA is TGCGCCAGCAGCCAAGTTGCGACGGTGAACACCGGGGAGCTGTTTTTT. It yields the protein CASSQVATVNTGELFF.

V gene TRBV2 combines with J gene TRBJ1-3; D unresolved. Germline V lookup: CDR1 SNHLY, CDR2 FYNNEI. The CDR3 runs 13 residues. The V and J ends lost 7 bases and 3 bases respectively, with 10 bases between them. The CDR3 nucleotides read TGTGCCAGCATAAGGAGGGTTGGAAACACCATATATTTT. This encodes CASIRRVGNTIYF.

The chain couples TRBV9 to TRBJ1-1; TRBD1 is a possible D gene (5 bases). Germline CDR1 is SGDLS and CDR2 is YYNGEE. Trimming cost V 4 bases and J 7 bases, with 14 bases left between them. This CDR3 is built from 13 residues. The CDR3 loop is CASSLEGQSEAFF. CDR3 nucleotide sequence: TGTGCCAGCAGCCTCGAGGGGCAGAGTGAAGCTTTCTTT.

The chain recombines TRBV7-6 with TRBJ1-6, with TRBD1 matching over 8 bases. The CDR3 has 16 amino acids. CDR1 and CDR2 from the germline V gene are SGHVS and FNYEAQ. The trim removed 2 bases at V and 7 bases at J, leaving 7 bases unmatched. For the CDR3, the DNA is TGTGCCAGCAGCTTAACCCCCGACAGGGGCAATTCACCCCTCCACTTT. This sequence encodes CASSLTPDRGNSPLHF.

The chain employs TRBV28 and TRBJ2-4; D remains unclear. V lost 3 bases to trimming and J lost 0 bases, with 6 bases between them. The germline gives CDR1 MDHEN, CDR2 SYDVKM. This CDR3 is built from 14 residues. DNA of the CDR3: TGTGCCAGCAGTTTGGCACTAGCCAAAAACATTCAGTACTTC. This codes for CASSLALAKNIQYF.

On this clone itself: A junction end diverges from the germline sequence, so it may reflect a read error. The gene calls are TRBV12-3 or TRBV12-4 and TRBJ1-2, with 8 positions matching TRBD1. The CDR3 length is 11 residues. The CDR3 spells CASSMDRASNF. The CDR3 bases are TGTGCCAGCAGCATGGACAGGGCCTCAAACTTC.

V usage is TRBV7-9 and J usage is TRBJ1-2, with D possibly TRBD1 on 6 matching bases. The CDR3 totals 14 residues. In germline, CDR1 is SEHNR, CDR2 FQNEAQ (reference sequence). Trimming pared 2 bases from V and 3 bases from J, leaving 10 bases between. The CDR3 loop reads CASSLNRGDYGYTF. The CDR3 nucleotides read TGTGCCAGCAGCTTAAATAGGGGGGACTATGGCTACACCTTC.

The chain uses TRBV6-4 and TRBJ2-1; no clear D. V was pared by 3 bases and J by 9 bases, with 12 bases between. From germline, CDR1 is MRHNA and CDR2 SNTAGT. The CDR3 loop spans 13 amino acids. The DNA of the CDR3 is TGTGCCAGCAGTGAGCTGGCGTTGAGTGAGCAGTTCTTC. Its translation: CASSELALSEQFF.

V and J are TRBV11-2 and TRBJ2-3, with D perhaps being TRBD1 or TRBD2 (5 bases each). Germline V gives CDR1 SGHAT, CDR2 FQNNGV. The CDR3 is made up of 16 amino acids. Trimming took 5 bases from V and 2 from J, leaving 17 bases between them. CDR3 region: CASSIGHRRSTDTQYF. The CDR3 coding sequence is TGTGCCAGCAGCATCGGACACCGGAGGTCCACAGATACGCAGTATTTT.

V usage is TRBV20-1 and J usage is TRBJ1-2; TRBD1 aligns across 8 bases. There are 11 residues in the CDR3. Germline assignment: CDR1 DFQATT and CDR2 SNEGSKA (reference sequence). The chain's CDR3 is CGHDRGDGYTF. CDR3 sequence (DNA): TGCGGCCACGACAGGGGTGATGGCTACACCTTC.

The V gene is TRBV7-9, the J gene TRBJ2-4; D may match TRBD1 or TRBD2 (5 bases each). The CDR3 consists of 13 residues. Germline lookup yields CDR1 SEHNR and CDR2 FQNEAQ (reference sequence). V shed 1 base and J shed 8 bases, with 9 bases lying between them. Here the CDR3 DNA reads TGTGCCAGCAGCTTAGTTGGGGGTGACATTCAGTACTTC. The encoded protein is CASSLVGGDIQYF.

The chain couples TRBV7-9 to TRBJ1-2; a weak D match, TRBD1 (5 bases). The CDR3 has 14 amino acids. Trimming shortened V by 7 bases and J by 4 bases, and 16 bases separated the two germline ends. CDR1 is SEHNR, CDR2 FQNEAQ, per germline (reference sequence). The CDR3 loop reads CASNSKGQGYGYTF. CDR3 sequence (DNA): TGTGCCAGCAACTCAAAGGGGCAGGGCTATGGCTACACCTTC.

V and J are TRBV7-9 and TRBJ1-1, with unresolved D. The CDR3 sequence is 13 residues long. Trimming stripped 8 bases from V and 1 base from J, with 11 bases between. Germline V CDR1 and CDR2: SEHNR, FQNEAQ (reference sequence). This CDR3 reads CASESWRNTEAFF. CDR3 nucleotide sequence: TGTGCCAGCGAATCATGGAGGAACACTGAAGCTTTCTTT.

V and J are TRBV7-6 and TRBJ2-1; 7 bases align to TRBD2. This CDR3 has 13 amino acids. The germline gives CDR1 SGHVS, CDR2 FNYEAQ. V was clipped by 5 bases and J by 5 bases; unmatched bases: 3. This CDR3 is CASSPGLDNEQFF. CDR3 in DNA: TGTGCCAGCAGCCCTGGACTAGACAATGAGCAGTTCTTC.

The CDR3 is CATTRTGGAGETQYF. DNA of the CDR3: TGTGCCACCACCCGGACAGGGGGCGCGGGAGAGACCCAGTACTTC. This sequence joins TRBV6-5 and TRBJ2-5; TRBD1 aligns across 11 bases. This CDR3 contains 15 residues. V shed 10 bases, J shed 4 bases, and the junction held 11 bases outside the gene matches. Germline CDR1 reads MNHEY; CDR2 reads SVGAGI.